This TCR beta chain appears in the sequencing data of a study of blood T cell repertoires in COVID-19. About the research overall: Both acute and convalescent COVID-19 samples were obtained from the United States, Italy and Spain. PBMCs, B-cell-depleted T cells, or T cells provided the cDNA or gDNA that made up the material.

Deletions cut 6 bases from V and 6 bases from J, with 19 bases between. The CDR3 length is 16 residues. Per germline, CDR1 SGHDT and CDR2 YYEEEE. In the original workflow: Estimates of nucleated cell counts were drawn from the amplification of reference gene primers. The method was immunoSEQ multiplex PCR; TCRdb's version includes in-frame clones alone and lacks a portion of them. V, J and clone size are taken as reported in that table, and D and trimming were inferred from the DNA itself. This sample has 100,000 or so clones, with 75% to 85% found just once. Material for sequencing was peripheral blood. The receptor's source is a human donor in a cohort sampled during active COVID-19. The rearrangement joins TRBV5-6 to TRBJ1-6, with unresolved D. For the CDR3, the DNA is TGTGCCAGCACGCCCCAACCAGCGGACCCTAATTCACCCCTCCACTTT. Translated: CASTPQPADPNSPLHF.